This T cell receptor (beta chain) was sequenced during a study of cytomegalovirus exposure and HLA in healthy donors. To note about this clone: Its antigen is not identified.

Trimming removed 1 base at V and 4 bases at J, with 10 bases between. The germline V gene encodes CDR1 SEHNR and CDR2 FQNEAQ (reference sequence). The CDR3 is 15 residues long. Notes on the study in general: Earlier findings revealed that most TCR beta V segments proved productive either about 87% or about 30% of the time.

The study ran its PCR with 60 Vbeta and 13 Jbeta primers. Method: immunoSEQ multiplex PCR; TCRdb's copy keeps in-frame clones and lacks some. This sample has more than 90,000 clones, with roughly 74% found just once. The clonotype originates from a middle-aged woman in good health and CMV-seronegative. This chain uses TRBV7-9 with TRBJ1-4; no clear D. Specimen: PBMCs. The CDR3 protein is CASSLVGGSNEKLFF. The CDR3 DNA reads TGTGCCAGCAGCTTAGTTGGAGGGAGTAATGAAAAACTGTTTTTT.